The T cell receptor beta chain described here comes from a study of blood T cell repertoires in COVID-19. Per the original data handling: Amplification from reference gene primers served as the basis for estimated nucleated cell counts. The data were produced by immunoSEQ multiplex PCR, yet TCRdb's version contains in-frame clones alone and is incomplete. V and J calls plus clone size are reproduced from that table; the DNA served to infer D and trimming. The sample consists of about 180,000 clones, 80% to 90% of them appearing once. In germline, CDR1 is MNHEY, CDR2 SMNVEV (reference sequence). With 2 bases clipped from V and 2 bases from J, the junction kept 0 bases outside the gene matches. This CDR3 has 14 residues.

The receptor was derived from a young woman who had recovered from COVID-19. This sequence joins TRBV27 and TRBJ1-5; TRBD1 matches 7 bases. What was sequenced was PBMCs or T cells enriched from blood (not recorded which). In DNA form, the CDR3 reads TGTGCCAGCAGTTTACAGGGGGGCAATCAGCCCCAGCATTTT. This sequence encodes CASSLQGGNQPQHF.